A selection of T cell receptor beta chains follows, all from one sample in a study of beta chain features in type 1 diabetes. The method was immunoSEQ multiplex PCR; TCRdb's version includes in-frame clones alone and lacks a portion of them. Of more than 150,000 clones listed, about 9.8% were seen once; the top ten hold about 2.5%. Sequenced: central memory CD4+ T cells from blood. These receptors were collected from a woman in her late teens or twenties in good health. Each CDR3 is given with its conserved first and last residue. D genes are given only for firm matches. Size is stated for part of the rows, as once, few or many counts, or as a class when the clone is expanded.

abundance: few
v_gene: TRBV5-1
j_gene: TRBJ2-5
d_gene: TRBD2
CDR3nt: TGCGCCAGCAGTTGGACTAGCGGGGGCATTCAAGAGACCCAGTACTTC
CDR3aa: CASSWTSGGIQETQYF

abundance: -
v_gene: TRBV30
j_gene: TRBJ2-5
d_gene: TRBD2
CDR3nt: TGTGCCTGGAGCCGAGTTCTTAGCGGGACTGAGACCCAGTACTTC
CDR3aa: CAWSRVLSGTETQYF

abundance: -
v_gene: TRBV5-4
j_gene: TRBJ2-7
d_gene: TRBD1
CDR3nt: TGTGCCAGCAGGCCCACAGGGGGCGACTCCTACGAGCAGTACTTC
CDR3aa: CASRPTGGDSYEQYF

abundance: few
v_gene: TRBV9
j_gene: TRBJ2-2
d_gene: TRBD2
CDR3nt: TGTGCCAGCAGCGTAGATGGACTAGTATCCGGGGAGCTGTTTTTT
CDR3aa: CASSVDGLVSGELFF

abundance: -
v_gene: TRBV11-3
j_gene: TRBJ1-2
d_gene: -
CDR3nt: TGTGCCAGCAGCCCCTCACAGGACTATGGCTACACCTTC
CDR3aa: CASSPSQDYGYTF

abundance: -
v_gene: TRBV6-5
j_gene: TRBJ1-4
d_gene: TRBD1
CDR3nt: TGTGCCAGCAGTACCCCGGGACAGGGAGGCGAAAAACTGTTTTTT
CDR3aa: CASSTPGQGGEKLFF

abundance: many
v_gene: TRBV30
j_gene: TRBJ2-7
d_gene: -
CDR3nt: TGTGCCTGGAGTGTACTAGGGGGAGCAGATCCCGAGCAGTACTTC
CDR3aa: CAWSVLGGADPEQYF

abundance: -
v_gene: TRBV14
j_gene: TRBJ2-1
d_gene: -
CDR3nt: TGTGCCAGCAGCCAAAACTCATACAATGAGCAGTTCTTC
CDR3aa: CASSQNSYNEQFF

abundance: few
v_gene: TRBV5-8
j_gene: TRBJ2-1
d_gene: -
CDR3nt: TGTGCCAGCAGCCCACCCAGCGGAACCTACAATGAGCAGTTCTTC
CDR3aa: CASSPPSGTYNEQFF

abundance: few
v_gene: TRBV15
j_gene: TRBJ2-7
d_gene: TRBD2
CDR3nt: TGTGCCACCAGCAGAGATGGCGCTAGCGGAAGATACGAGCAGTACTTC
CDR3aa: CATSRDGASGRYEQYF

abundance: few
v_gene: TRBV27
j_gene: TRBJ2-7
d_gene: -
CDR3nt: TGTGCCAGCAGTTTCAAGGAGGGGACCTACGAGCAGTACTTC
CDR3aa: CASSFKEGTYEQYF

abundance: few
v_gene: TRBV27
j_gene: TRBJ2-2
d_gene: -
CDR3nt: TGTGCCAGCAGTTTAACGGTTACCGGGGAGCTGTTTTTT
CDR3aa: CASSLTVTGELFF